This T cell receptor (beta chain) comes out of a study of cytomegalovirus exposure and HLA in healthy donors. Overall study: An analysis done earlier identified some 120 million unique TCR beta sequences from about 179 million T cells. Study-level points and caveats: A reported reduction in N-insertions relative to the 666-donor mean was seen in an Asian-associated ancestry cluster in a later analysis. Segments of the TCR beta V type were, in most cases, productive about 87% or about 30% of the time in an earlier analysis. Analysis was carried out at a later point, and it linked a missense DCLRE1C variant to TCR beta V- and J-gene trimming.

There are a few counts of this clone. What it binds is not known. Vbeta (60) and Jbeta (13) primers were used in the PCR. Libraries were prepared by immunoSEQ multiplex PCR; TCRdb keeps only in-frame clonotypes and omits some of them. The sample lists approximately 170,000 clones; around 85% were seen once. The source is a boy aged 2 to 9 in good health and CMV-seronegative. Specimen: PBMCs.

The CDR3 DNA reads TGTGCCAGCAGCTTAACTAGCGGGAGAACAGATACGCAGTATTTT. Translation: CASSLTSGRTDTQYF. This sequence joins TRBV11-2 and TRBJ2-3; 11 positions match TRBD2. The V segment lost 2 bases and the J segment 3 bases; nucleotides outside the gene matches: 1. Germline V CDR1 and CDR2: SGHAT, FQNNGV. The CDR3 is 15 amino acids.